Included here is one TCR beta chain sequence, with context. The target antigen is unknown. The sample comes from a study of cytomegalovirus exposure and HLA in healthy donors. In the study overall: Drawn from HLA-typed donors, tens of millions of unique TCRs were held in an early data release. When 350 to 500 donors were genotyped, roughly 82% of them were found to fall in the Caucasian-associated ancestry cluster.

Study outcomes and limitations: Presence/absence comparisons presumed near-even sequencing depth among donors. Most TCR sequences showed up rarely, but some public TCRs showed up in many donors.

It was with 60 Vbeta and 13 Jbeta primers that the PCR ran. Assay used: immunoSEQ multiplex PCR; TCRdb lists only in-frame clones, some missing. The sample comprises some 120,000 clones, 85% to 90% of which are singletons, and under 7.5% rests with the top ten. V was cut by 2 bases and J by 0 bases, with 9 bases left in between. This CDR3 is 15 amino acids long. Germline V CDR1 and CDR2: SGHDT, YYEEEE. V usage is TRBV5-6 and J usage is TRBJ2-1; D call uncertain. Input material: PBMCs. This sequence was found in a woman aged 25 to 39 in good health and CMV-seropositive. Here the CDR3 reads CASSFGQLSYNEQFF. The CDR3 region has the DNA TGTGCCAGCAGCTTTGGGCAGCTCTCCTACAATGAGCAGTTCTTC.